This TCR beta chain was observed in a study of identical twins. Study results and caveats: Cord blood beta clonotypes present at high abundance carried fewer insertions; no such pattern appeared in memory repertoires.

CDR1 and CDR2 (germline): SQVTM, ANQGSEA. The CDR3 consists of 14 residues. Trimming removed 4 bases at V and 2 bases at J, with 14 bases between. This clonotype was observed a few times. The antigen remains unidentified. TCRdb re-called the 5' RACE reads through MiXCR, storing one row per CDR3 protein. The sample includes a few hundred thousand distinct CDR3 sequences, roughly an eighth of them seen just once. The same specimen was also included in a second study, on yellow fever vaccine responses in identical twins.

The source of this sequence is a woman in her late teens or twenties in good health. The sample comprised CD4+ T cells sorted from blood. The chain couples TRBV29-1 to TRBJ1-2; no reliable D call. The CDR3, as DNA: TGCAGCGTTGTCGGTACCGCGCTAAACTATGGCTACACCTTC. Its protein is CSVVGTALNYGYTF.